This TCR beta chain came from a study of blood T cell repertoires in COVID-19 (dated by TCRdb to 2019 to 2021). About the investigation overall: Samples from collaborators originated in the United States, Italy and Spain and spanned both the acute and convalescent phases of COVID-19. The prospective study material was composed of cDNA or gDNA derived from T cells, B-cell-depleted T cells, or PBMCs. Subjects who had been exposed to COVID-19, were actively infected with it, or had recovered from it provided the deeply sampled blood TCRbeta repertoires that made up the dataset. The repertoires were made available in a free public database intended to serve as a resource for research on the immune response to SARS-CoV-2. Samples were obtained from the ongoing ImmuneRACE study (first 160 participants) and from about 1,300 subjects provided by 6 global collaborators. Nearly every sample came with metadata listing a de-identified subject ID, COVID-19 status, age in years and sex. Where available, HLA class I and class II types were obtained from metadata supplied by the sample provider rather than from assay-based typing.

TCRbeta CDR3 regions were amplified from genomic DNA using the immunoSEQ Assay, a bias-controlled multiplex PCR. As for the original processing: The number of nucleated cells in each sample was estimated by amplification of reference gene primers within the assay. To quantify the absolute abundance of each unique TCRbeta CDR3 rearrangement, sequence reads were collapsed and filtered. For each sample, productive Simpson clonality was calculated as the square root of Simpson's diversity index across productive rearrangements. As stored in TCRdb, this immuneACCESS dataset retains in-frame rearrangements with V and J assigned. A fraction of the clones does not appear; measured against another copy, unresolved V genes explain less than half of the discrepancy, and the remainder lacks a known reason. V, J and clone size are taken as reported in that table, and D and trimming were inferred from the DNA itself. The sample yields around 500,000 clones; over 75% were counted once. The ten biggest clones cover 3.2% of the sample.

Paper-wide results and their limitations: How much clinical and demographic metadata was included differed by source and by participant, and the metadata was provided uncurated.

Concerning this clone: What this receptor recognizes is not known. Per-base quality was not reported, and no clone a single base away is much larger than it.

Including cysteine and phenylalanine, the CDR3 has 14 amino acids. Just the 42-base CDR3 DNA is kept, in frame starting at base 1. The germline V gene yields MNHEY for CDR1 and SVGAGI for CDR2. The germline V end is reduced by 2 bases and the J end by 4 bases; junction bases left unmatched: 4. Whole blood was collected in K2EDTA tubes by collaborating institutions according to the institutions' own protocols. Collaborator samples were shipped for TCRbeta analysis as frozen whole blood, isolated PBMCs, or DNA extracted from either sample type. The sequence links TRBV6-5 to TRBJ1-2, with 7 junctional bases fitting TRBD1. This sequence was found in a human donor in a cohort sampled during active COVID-19. The sample comprised peripheral blood. The DNA reads as follows: TGTGCCAGCAGTTACAGACAGGGCCCCTATGGCTACACCTTC. It is translated as CASSYRQGPYGYTF.